This T cell receptor beta chain was recovered during a study of blood T cell repertoires in COVID-19. Study overall: Samples representing acute and convalescent COVID-19 were sourced from the United States, Italy and Spain. PBMCs, B-cell-depleted T cells, or T cells were the source of the cDNA or gDNA that made up the material.

In the original analysis: Estimates of nucleated cell counts were drawn from the amplification of reference gene primers. Clones were read by immunoSEQ multiplex PCR, and TCRdb kept only the in-frame ones, dropping some. The V and J calls and clone size are taken from that table; D and trimming were inferred from the DNA. The profile covers some 87,000 clones, with 78% appearing a single time and more than 15% taken by the ten largest. V was clipped by 4 bases and J by 1 base, with 6 bases between them. The CDR3 has 13 amino acids. The V gene's germline CDR1 is KGHDR and CDR2 SFDVKD. The origin of this receptor is a human donor in a cohort sampled during active COVID-19. The chain couples TRBV24-1 to TRBJ2-5; the D is unclear. Sequencing was carried out using peripheral blood. CDR3 sequence reads: CATSDGFQETQYF. The CDR3 DNA is TGTGCCACCAGTGACGGTTTCCAAGAGACCCAGTACTTC.